This T cell receptor beta chain was identified during a study of T cells in Graves' hyperthyroidism and ophthalmopathy. The overall study: At initial diagnosis, before any treatment had begun, peripheral blood was obtained.

A few counts support this clonotype. The study excluded patients with uncontrolled infection, other autoimmune disease, pregnancy or lactation. Researchers amplified the TCR beta CDR3 regions from RNA transcripts. The TCR CDR3 was amplified in a first-round RT-PCR using the HTBI primer set. One entry per CDR3 protein results from TCRdb running MiXCR on the multiplex PCR reads. Of some 490,000 distinct CDR3 sequences in the sample, about 15% are singletons; the top ten hold 25% to 35%. Sequencing used blood. This TCR derives from a woman aged 25-40 years with Graves' ophthalmopathy.

The CDR3 region has the DNA TGTGCCAGCAGCTTGCCGGGAGGCACCATATATTTT. This sequence encodes CASSLPGGTIYF. The rearrangement joins TRBV5-8 to TRBJ1-3; D is unresolved. Trimming took 1 base from V and 9 from J, leaving 8 bases between them. The CDR3 sequence is 12 residues long. Germline values: CDR1 SGHTS, CDR2 YDEGEE.